This T cell receptor (beta chain) was documented in a study of immune evolution from preneoplasia to lung adenocarcinoma. Regarding this clone: As yet, its antigen is unknown.

Study outcomes and limitations: Normal lung had highest clonality; later lesions appeared denser, more diverse.

The germline V gene encodes CDR1 LNHDA and CDR2 SQIVND (reference sequence). V lost 4 bases and J 1 base, leaving 11 bases between the germline ends. This CDR3 is built from 15 residues. Assay: immunoSEQ multiplex PCR; the TCRdb copy retains only in-frame clones and omits some. The sample lists about 9,600 clones; 70% to 90% were seen once. What was sequenced was FFPE minimally invasive lung adenocarcinoma tissue. The receptor was isolated from a person aged 70 to 79 with lung adenocarcinoma. The chain has TRBV19 and TRBJ1-5, with D possibly matching TRBD1 (6 bases). The CDR3, as DNA: TGTGCCAGTAGTACTGACAGGAGAAGCAATCAGCCCCAGCATTTT. It encodes CASSTDRRSNQPQHF. The whole variable domain, remainder taken from reference TRBV19 and TRBJ1-5, is DGGITQSPKYLFRKEGQNVTLSCEQNLNHDAMYWYRQDPGQGLRLIYYSQIVNDFQKGDIAEGYSVSREKKESFPLTVTSAQKNPTAFYLCASSTDRRSNQPQHFGDGTRLSIL.